This T cell receptor beta chain appears in the sequencing data of a study of blood T cell repertoires in COVID-19. Ages ranged from about 18 to 89 years, with residence in around 24 US areas. The CDR3 loop spans 15 amino acids. V dropped 4 bases and J dropped 4; count of bases not matched to a gene: 9. The germline gives CDR1 ENHRY, CDR2 SYGVKD. The protocol was immunoSEQ multiplex PCR, while the TCRdb copy is restricted to in-frame clones and leaves out a portion. Here the sample spans about 300,000 clones, 87% being singletons. The sequencing input was PBMCs or T cells enriched from blood (not recorded which). The sequence derives from a woman in her 30s who had recovered from COVID-19. V gene TRBV10-3 combines with J gene TRBJ1-1, with TRBD1 matching 7 bases. CDR3 DNA sequence: TGTGCCATCAGTGGAGAAAAGGGACAGCCCACTGAAGCTTTCTTT. Encoded protein: CAISGEKGQPTEAFF.